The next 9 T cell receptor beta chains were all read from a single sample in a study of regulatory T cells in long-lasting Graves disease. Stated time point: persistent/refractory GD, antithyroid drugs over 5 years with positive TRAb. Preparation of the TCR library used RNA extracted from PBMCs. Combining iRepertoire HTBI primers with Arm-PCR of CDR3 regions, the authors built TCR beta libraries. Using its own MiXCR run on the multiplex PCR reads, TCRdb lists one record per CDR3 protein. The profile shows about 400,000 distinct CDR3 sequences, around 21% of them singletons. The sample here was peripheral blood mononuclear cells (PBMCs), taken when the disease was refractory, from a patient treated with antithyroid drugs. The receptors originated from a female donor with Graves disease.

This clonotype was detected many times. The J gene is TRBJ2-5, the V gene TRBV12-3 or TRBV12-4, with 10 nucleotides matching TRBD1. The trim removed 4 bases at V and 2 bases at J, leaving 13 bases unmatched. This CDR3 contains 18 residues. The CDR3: CASSSRDRGPLPQETQYF. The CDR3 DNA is TGTGCCAGCAGTTCCCGGGACAGGGGCCCTCTCCCTCAAGAGACCCAGTACTTC.

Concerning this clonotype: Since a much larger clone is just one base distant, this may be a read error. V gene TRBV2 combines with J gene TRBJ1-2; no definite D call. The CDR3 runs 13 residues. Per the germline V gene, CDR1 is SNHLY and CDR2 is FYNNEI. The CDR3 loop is CASSSLQLGGFTF. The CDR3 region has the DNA TGTGCCAGCAGTTCCCTACAGCTGGGTGGCTTCACCTTC.

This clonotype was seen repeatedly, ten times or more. The CDR3 nucleotides are TGTGCCAGCAGTCTCTCGGTGGGGAGCGGTACCTACGAGCAGTACTTC. Protein sequence: CASSLSVGSGTYEQYF. The J gene is TRBJ2-7, the V gene TRBV6-1; the D gene is possibly TRBD2 (5 bases). The germline CDR1 and CDR2 sequences are MNHNS and SASEGT. V was clipped by 5 bases and J by 2 bases, with 19 bases between them. This CDR3 is 16 amino acids long.

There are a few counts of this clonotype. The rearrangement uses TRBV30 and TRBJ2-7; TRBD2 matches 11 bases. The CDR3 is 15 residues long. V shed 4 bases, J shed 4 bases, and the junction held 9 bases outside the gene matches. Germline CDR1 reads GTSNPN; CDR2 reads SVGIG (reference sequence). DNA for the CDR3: TGTGCCTGGACGCCCCTTAGCGGGAGGGGTTACGAGCAGTACTTC. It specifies CAWTPLSGRGYEQYF.

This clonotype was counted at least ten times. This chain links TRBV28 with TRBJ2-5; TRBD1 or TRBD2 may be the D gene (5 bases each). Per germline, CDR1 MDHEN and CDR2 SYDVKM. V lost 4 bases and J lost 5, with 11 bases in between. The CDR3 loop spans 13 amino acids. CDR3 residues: CASSSGTMETQYF. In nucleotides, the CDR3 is TGTGCCAGCAGTTCTGGGACGATGGAGACCCAGTACTTC. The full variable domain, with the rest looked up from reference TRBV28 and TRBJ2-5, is DVKVTQSSRYLVKRTGEKVFLECVQDMDHENMFWYRQDPGLGLRLIYFSYDVKMKEKGDIPEGYSVSREKKERFSLILESASTNQTSMYLCASSSGTMETQYFGPGTRLLVL.

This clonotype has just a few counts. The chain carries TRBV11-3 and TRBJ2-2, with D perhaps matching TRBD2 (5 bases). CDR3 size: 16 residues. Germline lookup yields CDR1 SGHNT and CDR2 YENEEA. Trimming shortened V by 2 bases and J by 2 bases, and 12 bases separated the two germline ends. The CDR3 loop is CASSLMRGRNTGELFF. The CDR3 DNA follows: TGTGCCAGCAGCTTAATGAGAGGGAGAAACACCGGGGAGCTGTTTTTT.

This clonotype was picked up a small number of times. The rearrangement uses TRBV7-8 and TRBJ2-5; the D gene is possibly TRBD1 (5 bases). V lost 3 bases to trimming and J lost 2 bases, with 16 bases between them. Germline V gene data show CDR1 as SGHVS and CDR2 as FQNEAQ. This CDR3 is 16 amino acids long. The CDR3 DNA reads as TGTGCCAGCAGCTTGGGTGTTTCTGGGGCGCAAGAGACCCAGTACTTC. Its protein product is CASSLGVSGAQETQYF. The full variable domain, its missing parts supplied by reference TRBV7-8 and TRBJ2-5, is GAGVSQSPRYKVAKRGQDVALRCDPISGHVSLFWYQQALGQGPEFLTYFQNEAQLDKSGLPSDRFFAERPEGSVSTLKIQRTQQEDSAVYLCASSLGVSGAQETQYFGPGTRLLVL.

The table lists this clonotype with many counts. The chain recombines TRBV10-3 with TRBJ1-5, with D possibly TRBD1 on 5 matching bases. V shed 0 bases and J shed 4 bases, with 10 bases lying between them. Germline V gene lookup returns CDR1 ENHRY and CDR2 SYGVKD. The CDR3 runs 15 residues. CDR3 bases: TGTGCCATCAGTGAGTCGACAGTAGGGAATCAGCCCCAGCATTTT. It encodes CAISESTVGNQPQHF.

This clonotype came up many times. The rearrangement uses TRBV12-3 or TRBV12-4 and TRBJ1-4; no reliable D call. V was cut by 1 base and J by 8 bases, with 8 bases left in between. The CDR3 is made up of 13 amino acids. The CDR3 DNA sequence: TGTGCCAGCAGTTTAGGGACTCAAGAAAAACTGTTTTTT. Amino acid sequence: CASSLGTQEKLFF.